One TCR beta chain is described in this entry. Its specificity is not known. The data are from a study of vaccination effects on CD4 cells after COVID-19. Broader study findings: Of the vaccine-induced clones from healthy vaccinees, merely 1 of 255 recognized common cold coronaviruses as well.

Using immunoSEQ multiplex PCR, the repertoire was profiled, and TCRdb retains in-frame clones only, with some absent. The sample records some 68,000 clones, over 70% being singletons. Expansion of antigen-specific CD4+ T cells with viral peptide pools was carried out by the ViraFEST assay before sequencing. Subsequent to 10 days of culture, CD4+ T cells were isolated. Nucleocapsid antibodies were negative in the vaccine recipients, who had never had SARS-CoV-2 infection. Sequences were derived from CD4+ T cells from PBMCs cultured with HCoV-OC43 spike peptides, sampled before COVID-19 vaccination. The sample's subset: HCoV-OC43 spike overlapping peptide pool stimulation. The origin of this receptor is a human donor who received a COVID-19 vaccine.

The CDR3 nucleotides read TGCGCCAGCAGCGGGACAGGGCAAGAGACCCAGTACTTC. The encoded protein is CASSGTGQETQYF. The genes are TRBV5-1 and TRBJ2-5; 9 bases match TRBD1. J gave up 2 bases and V 4 bases, and 0 bases lay outside the gene matches. The CDR3 consists of 13 residues. Germline values: CDR1 SGHRS, CDR2 YFSETQ.